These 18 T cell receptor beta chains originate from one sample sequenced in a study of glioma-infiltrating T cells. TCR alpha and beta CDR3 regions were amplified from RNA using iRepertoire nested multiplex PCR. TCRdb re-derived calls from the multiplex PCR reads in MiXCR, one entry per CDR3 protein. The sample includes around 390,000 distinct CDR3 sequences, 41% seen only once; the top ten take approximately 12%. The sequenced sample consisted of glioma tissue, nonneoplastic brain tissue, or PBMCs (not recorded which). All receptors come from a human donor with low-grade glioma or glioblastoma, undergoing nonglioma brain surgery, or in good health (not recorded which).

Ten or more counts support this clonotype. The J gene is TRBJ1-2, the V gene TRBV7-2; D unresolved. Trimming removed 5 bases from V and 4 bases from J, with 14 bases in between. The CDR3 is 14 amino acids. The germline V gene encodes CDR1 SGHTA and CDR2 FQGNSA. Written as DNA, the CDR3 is TGTGCCAGCAGCCCGGGAGGTATAGGCTATGGCTACACCTTC. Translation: CASSPGGIGYGYTF.

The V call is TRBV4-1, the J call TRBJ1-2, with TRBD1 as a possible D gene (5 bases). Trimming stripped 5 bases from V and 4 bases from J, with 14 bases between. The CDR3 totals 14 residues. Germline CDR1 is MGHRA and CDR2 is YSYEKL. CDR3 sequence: CASSTRQPFYGYTF. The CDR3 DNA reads TGCGCCAGCAGCACCCGACAGCCGTTCTATGGCTACACCTTC.

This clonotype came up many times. The chain's CDR3 is CASSSRLFLSGNEQFF. CDR3 DNA sequence: TGTGCCAGCAGTTCGCGACTCTTTCTATCGGGCAATGAGCAGTTCTTC. The genes are TRBV28 and TRBJ2-1, with unresolved D. This CDR3 contains 16 residues. The V end lost 4 bases, the J end lost 6 bases, and 19 bases lay between the germline ends. CDR1 MDHEN and CDR2 SYDVKM come from the germline V gene.

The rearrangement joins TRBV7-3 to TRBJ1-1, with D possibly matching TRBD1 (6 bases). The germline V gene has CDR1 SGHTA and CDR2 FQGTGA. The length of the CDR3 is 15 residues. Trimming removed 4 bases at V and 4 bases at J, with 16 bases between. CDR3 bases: TGTGCCAGCAGCTCGGTGGGGGGGCGGGTCACTGAAGCTTTCTTT. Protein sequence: CASSSVGGRVTEAFF.

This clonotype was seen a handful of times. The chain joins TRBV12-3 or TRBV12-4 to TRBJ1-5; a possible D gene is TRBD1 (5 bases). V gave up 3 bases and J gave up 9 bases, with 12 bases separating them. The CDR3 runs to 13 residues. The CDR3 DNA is TGTGCCAGCAGTTTCGGACAACGATCGCCCCAGCATTTT. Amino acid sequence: CASSFGQRSPQHF.

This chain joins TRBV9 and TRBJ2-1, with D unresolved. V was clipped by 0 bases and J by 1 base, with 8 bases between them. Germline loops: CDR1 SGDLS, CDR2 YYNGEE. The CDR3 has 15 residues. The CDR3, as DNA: TGTGCCAGCAGCGTAGAGCAGGATTCCTACAATGAGCAGTTCTTC. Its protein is CASSVEQDSYNEQFF.

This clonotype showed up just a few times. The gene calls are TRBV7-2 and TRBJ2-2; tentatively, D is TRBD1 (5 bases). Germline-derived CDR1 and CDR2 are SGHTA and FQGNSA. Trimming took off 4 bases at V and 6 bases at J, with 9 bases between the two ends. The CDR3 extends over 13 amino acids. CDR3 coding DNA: TGTGCCAGCAGCTCAGTCAGGGCCGGGGAGCTGTTTTTT. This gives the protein CASSSVRAGELFF.

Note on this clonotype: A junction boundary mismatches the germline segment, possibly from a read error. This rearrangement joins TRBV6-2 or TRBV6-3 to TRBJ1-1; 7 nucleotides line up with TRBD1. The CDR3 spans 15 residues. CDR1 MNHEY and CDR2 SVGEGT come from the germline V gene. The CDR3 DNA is TGTGCCAGCCGTTACTCGCCAGGGGGAAACACTGAAGCTTTCTTT. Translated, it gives CASRYSPGGNTEAFF.

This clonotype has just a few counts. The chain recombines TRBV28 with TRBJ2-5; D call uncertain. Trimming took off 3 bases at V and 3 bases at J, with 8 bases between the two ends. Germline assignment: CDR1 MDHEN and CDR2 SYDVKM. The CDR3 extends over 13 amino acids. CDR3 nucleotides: TGTGCCAGCAGTTTTATAGCAGAAGAGACCCAGTACTTC. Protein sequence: CASSFIAEETQYF.

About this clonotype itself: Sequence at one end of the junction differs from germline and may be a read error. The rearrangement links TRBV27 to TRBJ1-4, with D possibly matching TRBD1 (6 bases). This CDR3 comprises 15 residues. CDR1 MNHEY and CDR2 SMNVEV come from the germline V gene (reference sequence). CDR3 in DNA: TGTGCCATCAGTGAGTCACAGGGACTCGGTGAAAAACTGTTTTTT. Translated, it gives CAISESQGLGEKLFF.

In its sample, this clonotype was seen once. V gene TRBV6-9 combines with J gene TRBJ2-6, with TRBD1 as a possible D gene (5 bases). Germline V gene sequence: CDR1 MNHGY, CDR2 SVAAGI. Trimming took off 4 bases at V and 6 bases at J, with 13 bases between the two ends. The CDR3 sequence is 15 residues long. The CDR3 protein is CASSLDITKANVLTF. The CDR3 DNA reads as TGTGCCAGCAGTTTGGACATTACTAAGGCCAACGTCCTGACTTTC.

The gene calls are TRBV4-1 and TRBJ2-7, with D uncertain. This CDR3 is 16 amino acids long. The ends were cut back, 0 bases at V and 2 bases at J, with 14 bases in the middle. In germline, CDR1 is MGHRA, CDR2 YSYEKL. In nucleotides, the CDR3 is TGCGCCAGCAGCCAAGATTCAAGGCTACCAACCTACGAGCAGTACTTC. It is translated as CASSQDSRLPTYEQYF.

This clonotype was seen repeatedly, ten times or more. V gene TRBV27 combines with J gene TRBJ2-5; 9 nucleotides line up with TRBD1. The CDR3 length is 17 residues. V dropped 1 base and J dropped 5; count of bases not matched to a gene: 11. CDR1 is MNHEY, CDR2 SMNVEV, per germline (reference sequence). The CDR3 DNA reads TGTGCCAGCAGTTTATTAGGATCACAGGGGGCGGGGGAGACCCAGTACTTC. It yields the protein CASSLLGSQGAGETQYF.

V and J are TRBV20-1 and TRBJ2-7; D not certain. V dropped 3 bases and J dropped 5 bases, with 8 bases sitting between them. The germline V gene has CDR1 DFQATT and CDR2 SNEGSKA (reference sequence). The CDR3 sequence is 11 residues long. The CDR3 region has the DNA TGCAGTGCTAGTACCGTCAACGAGCAGTACTTC. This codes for CSASTVNEQYF.

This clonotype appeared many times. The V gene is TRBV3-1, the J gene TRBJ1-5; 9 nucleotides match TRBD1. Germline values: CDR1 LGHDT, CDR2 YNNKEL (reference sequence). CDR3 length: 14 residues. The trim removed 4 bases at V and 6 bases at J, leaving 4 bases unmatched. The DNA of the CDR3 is TGTGCCAGCAGCCGAACAGGGGGCGGTCAGCCCCAGCATTTT. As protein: CASSRTGGGQPQHF.

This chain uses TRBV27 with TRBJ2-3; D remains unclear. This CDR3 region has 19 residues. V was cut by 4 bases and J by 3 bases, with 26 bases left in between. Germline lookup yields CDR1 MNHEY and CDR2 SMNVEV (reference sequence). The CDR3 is CASSSVPGRMELGTDTQYF. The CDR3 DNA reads TGTGCCAGCAGTTCTGTCCCTGGTCGAATGGAGTTGGGGACAGATACGCAGTATTTT.

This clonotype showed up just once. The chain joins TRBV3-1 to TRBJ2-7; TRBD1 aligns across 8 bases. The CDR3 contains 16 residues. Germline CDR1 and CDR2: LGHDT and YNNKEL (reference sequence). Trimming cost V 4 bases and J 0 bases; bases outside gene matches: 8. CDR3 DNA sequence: TGTGCCAGCAGCCCGATTCGTGGGACAGGCTCCTACGAGCAGTACTTC. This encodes CASSPIRGTGSYEQYF.

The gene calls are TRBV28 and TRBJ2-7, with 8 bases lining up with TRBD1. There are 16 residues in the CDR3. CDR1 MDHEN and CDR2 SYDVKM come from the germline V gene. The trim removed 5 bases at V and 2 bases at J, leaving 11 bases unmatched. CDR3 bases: TGTGCCAGCAGTGCCATTGGGGACAGGAGAGCCTACGAGCAGTACTTC. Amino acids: CASSAIGDRRAYEQYF.